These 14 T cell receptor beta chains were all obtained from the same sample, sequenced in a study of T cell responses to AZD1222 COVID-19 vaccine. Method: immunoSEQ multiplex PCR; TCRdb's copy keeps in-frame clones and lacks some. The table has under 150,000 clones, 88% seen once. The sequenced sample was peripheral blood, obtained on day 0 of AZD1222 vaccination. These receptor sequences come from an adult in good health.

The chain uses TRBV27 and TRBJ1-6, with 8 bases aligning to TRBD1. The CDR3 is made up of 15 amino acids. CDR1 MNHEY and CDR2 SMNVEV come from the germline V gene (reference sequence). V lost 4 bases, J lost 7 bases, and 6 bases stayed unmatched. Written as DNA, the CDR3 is TGTGCCAGCAGTTCGATGACAGGGGCAAATTCACCCCTCCACTTT. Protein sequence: CASSSMTGANSPLHF.

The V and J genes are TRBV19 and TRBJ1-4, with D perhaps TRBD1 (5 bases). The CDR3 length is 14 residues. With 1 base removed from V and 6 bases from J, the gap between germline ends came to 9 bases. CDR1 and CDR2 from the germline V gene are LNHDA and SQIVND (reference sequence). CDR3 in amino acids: CASSIGTLDEKLFF. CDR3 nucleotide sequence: TGTGCCAGTAGTATAGGGACATTAGATGAAAAACTGTTTTTT.

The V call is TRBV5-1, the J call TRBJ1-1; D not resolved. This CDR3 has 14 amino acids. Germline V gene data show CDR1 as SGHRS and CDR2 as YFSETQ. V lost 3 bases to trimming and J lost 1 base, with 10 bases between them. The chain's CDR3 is CASSYWTGNTEAFF. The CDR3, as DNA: TGCGCCAGCAGCTACTGGACGGGGAACACTGAAGCTTTCTTT.

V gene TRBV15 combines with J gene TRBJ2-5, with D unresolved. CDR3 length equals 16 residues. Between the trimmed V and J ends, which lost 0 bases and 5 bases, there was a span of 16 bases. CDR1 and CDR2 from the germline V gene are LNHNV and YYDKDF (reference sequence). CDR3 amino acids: CATSRDGQTMVETQYF. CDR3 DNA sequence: TGTGCCACCAGCAGAGATGGCCAGACGATGGTCGAGACCCAGTACTTC.

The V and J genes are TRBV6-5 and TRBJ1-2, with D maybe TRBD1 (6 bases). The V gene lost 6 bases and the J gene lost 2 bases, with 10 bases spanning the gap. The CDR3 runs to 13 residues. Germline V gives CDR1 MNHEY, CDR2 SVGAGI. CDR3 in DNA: TGTGCCAGCAGGGGGGCACTGAACTATGGCTACACCTTC. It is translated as CASRGALNYGYTF.

CDR3 sequence (DNA): TGTGCCAGTAGTATGTCGGCAGTTAGAACTAACTATGGCTACACCTTC. Translating gives CASSMSAVRTNYGYTF. This chain joins TRBV19 and TRBJ1-2; D gene uncertain. V gave up 3 bases and J gave up 0 bases, with 14 bases separating them. Germline V gene lookup returns CDR1 LNHDA and CDR2 SQIVND (reference sequence). The CDR3 extends over 16 amino acids.

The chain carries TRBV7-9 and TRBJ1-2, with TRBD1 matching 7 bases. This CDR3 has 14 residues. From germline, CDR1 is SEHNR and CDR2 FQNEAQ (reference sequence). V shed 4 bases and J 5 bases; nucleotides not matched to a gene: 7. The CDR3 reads CASSSYQGGYGYTF. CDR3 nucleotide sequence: TGTGCCAGCAGCTCCTACCAGGGGGGATATGGCTACACCTTC.

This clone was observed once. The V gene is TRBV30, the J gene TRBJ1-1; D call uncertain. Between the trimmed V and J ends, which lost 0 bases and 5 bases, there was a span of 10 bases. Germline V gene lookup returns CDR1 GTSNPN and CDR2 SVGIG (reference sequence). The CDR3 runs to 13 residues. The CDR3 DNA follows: TGTGCCTGGAGTGTACAATTGGGGACTGAAGCTTTCTTT. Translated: CAWSVQLGTEAFF.

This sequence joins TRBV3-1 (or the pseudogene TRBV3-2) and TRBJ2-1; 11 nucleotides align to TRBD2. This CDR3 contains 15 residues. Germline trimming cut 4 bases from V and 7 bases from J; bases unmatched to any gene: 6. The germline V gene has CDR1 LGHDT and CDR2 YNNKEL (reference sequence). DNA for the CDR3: TGTGCCAGCAGCCCGTGGACTAGCGGGCGGAATGAGCAGTTCTTC. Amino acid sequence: CASSPWTSGRNEQFF.

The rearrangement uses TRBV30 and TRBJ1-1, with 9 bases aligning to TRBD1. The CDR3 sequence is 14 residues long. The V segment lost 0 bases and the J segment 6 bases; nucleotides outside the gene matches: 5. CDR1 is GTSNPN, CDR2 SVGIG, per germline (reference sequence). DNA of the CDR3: TGTGCCTGGAGTGTACCGGGACAGGGCCCTGAAGCTTTCTTT. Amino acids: CAWSVPGQGPEAFF.

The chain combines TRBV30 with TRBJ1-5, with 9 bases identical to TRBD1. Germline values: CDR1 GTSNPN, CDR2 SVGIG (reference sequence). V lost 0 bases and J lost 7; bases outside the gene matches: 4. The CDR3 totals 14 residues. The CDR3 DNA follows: TGTGCCTGGAGTGTTGGACAGGGGTTCCAGCCCCAGCATTTT. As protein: CAWSVGQGFQPQHF.

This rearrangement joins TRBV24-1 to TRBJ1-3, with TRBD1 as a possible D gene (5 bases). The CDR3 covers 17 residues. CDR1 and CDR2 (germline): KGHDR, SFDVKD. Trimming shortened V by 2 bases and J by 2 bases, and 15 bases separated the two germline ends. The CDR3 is CATSDSRKGKAGNTIYF. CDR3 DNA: TGTGCCACCAGTGATTCCCGGAAGGGGAAGGCTGGAAACACCATATATTTT.

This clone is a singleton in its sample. Written as DNA, the CDR3 is TGTGCCAGCAGTTTGTCGGGAGGAGGTGGCTACACCTTC. It translates to CASSLSGGGGYTF. The chain uses TRBV27 and TRBJ1-2; no reliable D call. There are 13 residues in the CDR3. CDR1 and CDR2 (germline): MNHEY, SMNVEV (reference sequence). Trimming took 3 bases from V and 7 from J, leaving 12 bases between them.

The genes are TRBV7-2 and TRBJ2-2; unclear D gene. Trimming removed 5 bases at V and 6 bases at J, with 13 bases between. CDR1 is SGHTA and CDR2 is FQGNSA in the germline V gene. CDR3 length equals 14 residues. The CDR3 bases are TGTGCCAGCAGCCCCGGGCTCGGGTCCGGGGAGCTGTTTTTT. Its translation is CASSPGLGSGELFF. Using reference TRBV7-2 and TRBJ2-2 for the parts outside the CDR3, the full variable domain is GAGVSQSPSNKVTEKGKDVELRCDPISGHTALYWYRQSLGQGLEFLIYFQGNSAPDKSGLPSDRFSAERTGGSVSTLTIQRTQQEDSAVYLCASSPGLGSGELFFGEGSRLTVL.